The T cell receptor beta chain under discussion was sequenced for a study of Ad26.COV2.S vaccination and SARS-CoV-2 variants (dated by TCRdb to the early 2020s). As for the study more broadly: Vaccine-arm donors were drawn from COV1001, a multicentre, randomized, double-blind, placebo-controlled phase I-IIa trial of Ad26.COV2.S in healthy adults. Trial participants were randomized into five groups of five, in which low-dose or high-dose Ad26.COV2.S was given once or twice, or placebo was given on both occasions. The TCR-sequenced set comprised roughly 30 samples: some 19 Ad26.COV2.S vaccine recipients, 5 placebo recipients and 8 SARS-CoV-2 convalescent individuals. Investigators remained blinded to trial group allocation during experiments and outcome assessment. Ad26.COV2.S was administered intramuscularly at a dose of 5x10^10 or 1x10^11 viral particles, either as one shot or as two shots given 56 days apart. The specificity and breadth of SARS-CoV-2-reactive T cell receptors after Ad26.COV2.S vaccination were assessed by TCRbeta repertoire sequencing.

Beyond this particular receptor, the publication reports: Vaccine and placebo recipients had similar non-spike TCR breadth, a finding consistent with the vaccine containing only spike. After vaccination, substantial breadth of spike-specific CD8+ and CD4+ T cell responses was reported. Comparing responses between vaccine doses or regimens was not something the study was powered to do. The authors noted that total T cell responses may have been underestimated by the TCR breadth and depth analyses. Spike-specific TCR breadth was higher in Ad26.COV2.S recipients than in placebo recipients (P = 0.0014).

To note about this clone: Its recognized antigen is unknown. No much larger clone is present one base from it, and per-base qualities are unavailable.

Taken with the paper, the label for treatment or condition translates to: about 20 received Ad26.COV2.S at low or high dose, single or two shots; roughly 5 received placebo; per-sample allocation not given. For vaccine and placebo recipients, repertoires were sequenced using samples collected on day 63 after the first injection. Cohort 1b enrolled 20 to 30 adults aged 18-55 years at a single site in Boston, USA, between 29 July and 7 August 2020. Ad26.COV2.S was a replication-incompetent adenovirus type 26 vector expressing a prefusion-stabilized SARS-CoV-2 spike protein from the original Wuhan strain. CDR1 and CDR2 were assigned from the germline V gene (reference sequence) as MNHNY and SVGAGI. Reading from cysteine to phenylalanine, the CDR3 counts 14 amino acids. Just the 42-base CDR3 DNA is kept, in frame starting at base 1. At the junction V is shortened by 2 bases and J by 5 bases, with 12 bases in between.

The immunoSEQ Assay was used to sequence TCRbeta CDR3 regions. After extraction, genomic DNA underwent amplification by bias-controlled multiplex PCR, followed by high-throughput sequencing. The study's own analysis went as follows. To quantify the absolute abundance of every unique TCRbeta CDR3 region, sequences were collapsed and filtered. Usable DNA was measured by amplifying reference genes present in all nucleated cells, and TCRbeta template counts were normalized to that usable DNA to estimate T cell fraction. Repertoire TCRs were annotated as SARS-CoV-2-specific by exact matching of V gene, CDR3 amino acid sequence and J gene to a known reactive TCR set. The reference SARS-CoV-2 TCR set was obtained from MIRA and was filtered for enrichment in COVID-19-positive ImmuneCODE repertoires, whereby public or cross-reactive TCRs were removed. Based on the MIRA antigens, annotated TCRs were further analysed at the level of specific ORF or position within ORF. Breadth was defined as annotated unique rearrangements over total unique productive rearrangements; depth was the summed frequency of those rearrangements. TCR breadth was compared between groups using two-sided Wilcoxon rank-sum tests. TCRdb limited this immuneACCESS table to in-frame rearrangements with V and J called. A share of clones is missing; checked studies link under half to unresolved V genes, and the rest is unexplained. That table is the source of V, J and clone size, and D and trimming were worked out from the DNA. This sample has around 270,000 clones in its table, and roughly 89% of those were observed once. The ten largest clones capture roughly 3% of the sample.

The sequence was obtained from a person between 18 and 65 years old who received the Ad26.COV2.S COVID-19 vaccine or a placebo. Rearrangement joined TRBV6-6 to TRBJ1-1; the D gene is perhaps TRBD1, on 5 matching bases. The sample was peripheral blood, taken in a trial of Ad26.COV2.S vaccine versus placebo. The CDR3 reads as follows: CASSYTAGRTEAFF. DNA sequence: TGTGCCAGCAGTTACACTGCAGGGCGGACTGAAGCTTTCTTT.